The 16 T cell receptor beta chains given below trace back to one sample, sequenced in a study of T cell repertoires in ileal Crohn's disease. Assay used: immunoSEQ multiplex PCR; TCRdb lists only in-frame clones, some missing. The table records fewer than 7,500 clones, about two thirds of them present only once. The specimen sequenced was ileal tissue. All receptors come from an adult with Crohn's disease.

This clone was seen a few times. This chain links TRBV5-1 with TRBJ2-7, with 14 bases that match TRBD2. CDR3 length equals 17 residues. V lost 4 bases to trimming and J lost 6 bases; unmatched junction nucleotides: 12. The germline gives CDR1 SGHRS, CDR2 YFSETQ. CDR3 in DNA: TGCGCCAGCAGCCCAGGACTGACTAGCGGGAGGGAACGCGAGCAGTACTTC. This translates into CASSPGLTSGREREQYF.

V usage is TRBV6-5 and J usage is TRBJ2-7; 7 bases line up with TRBD1. The ends lost 5 bases at V and 2 bases at J; junction bases unmatched: 6. Germline V gene data show CDR1 as MNHEY and CDR2 as SVGAGI. The CDR3 extends over 14 amino acids. CDR3 nucleotides: TGTGCCAGCAGTCGACAGGGTGGCCCCTACGAGCAGTACTTC. Translation gives CASSRQGGPYEQYF.

This clone was recorded only once. V is TRBV6-6 and J is TRBJ1-2, with D hard to call. Germline CDR1 MNHNY, CDR2 SVGAGI (reference sequence). The CDR3 loop spans 13 amino acids. Trimming pared 7 bases from V and 8 bases from J, leaving 17 bases between. The CDR3 DNA is TGTGCCAGCATCTACAAGGTGGGCGTCGGCTACACCTTC. Translation: CASIYKVGVGYTF.

The J gene is TRBJ2-3, the V gene TRBV10-3, with D tentatively TRBD2 (6 bases). CDR1 ENHRY and CDR2 SYGVKD come from the germline V gene. This CDR3 contains 14 residues. Trimming shortened V by 3 bases and J by 4 bases, and 11 bases separated the two germline ends. The CDR3 region has the DNA TGTGCCATCAGTGACACGGGAGCCTCAGATACGCAGTATTTT. Translated: CAISDTGASDTQYF.

The rearrangement joins TRBV11-2 to TRBJ2-7; D might be TRBD1 (6 bases). This CDR3 spans 14 amino acids. Germline V CDR1 and CDR2: SGHAT, FQNNGV. Trimming shortened V by 6 bases and J by 0 bases, and 12 bases separated the two germline ends. The CDR3 sequence is CASRQTQGSYEQYF. DNA of the CDR3: TGTGCCAGCAGACAAACACAGGGCTCCTACGAGCAGTACTTC. Looking up the rest from reference TRBV11-2 and TRBJ2-7 gives the full variable domain: EAGVAQSPRYKIIEKRQSVAFWCNPISGHATLYWYQQILGQGPKLLIQFQNNGVVDDSQLPKDRFSAERLKGVDSTLKIQPAKLEDSAVYLCASRQTQGSYEQYFGPGTRLTVT.

The chain combines TRBV9 with TRBJ1-3; D uncertain. The CDR3 covers 12 residues. Germline CDR1 SGDLS, CDR2 YYNGEE. V was cut by 4 bases and J by 8 bases, with 10 bases left in between. CDR3 nucleotides: TGTGCCAGCAGCTCCTACGCGGACACCATATATTTT. Translation: CASSSYADTIYF.

Regarding this clone: Relative to the germline gene, one junction end is altered; a read error may explain this. The V and J genes are TRBV4-3 and TRBJ2-7, with TRBD1 matching over 7 bases. Germline V gives CDR1 LGHNA, CDR2 YSLEER. This CDR3 has 18 residues. The CDR3 protein is CASTQIGQTGVPSYEQYF. CDR3 DNA: TGCGCCAGCACCCAAATCGGGCAAACAGGGGTCCCTTCCTACGAGCAGTACTTC.

This clone was recorded a few times. V and J are TRBV6-5 and TRBJ2-3, with a weak D call TRBD2 (7 bases). With 3 bases removed from V and 3 bases from J, the gap between germline ends came to 13 bases. The CDR3 spans 15 residues. Germline V gene lookup returns CDR1 MNHEY and CDR2 SVGAGI. In nucleotides, the CDR3 is TGTGCCAGCAGTTATGGAGGGGGGGGAACAGATACGCAGTATTTT. This gives the protein CASSYGGGGTDTQYF.

The chain uses TRBV29-1 and TRBJ2-1; TRBD1 might be the D (6 bases). The V gene lost 5 bases and the J gene lost 3 bases, with 11 bases spanning the gap. In germline, CDR1 is SQVTM, CDR2 ANQGSEA. This CDR3 spans 13 amino acids. CDR3 sequence (DNA): TGCAGCGTTACCCGGACAGACTACAATGAGCAGTTCTTC. Protein: CSVTRTDYNEQFF.

The sample holds a few counts of this clone. Other nucleotide sequences in the sample specify the same CDR3. The chain has TRBV5-1 and TRBJ2-5; 10 bases align to TRBD1. The germline V gene encodes CDR1 SGHRS and CDR2 YFSETQ. The CDR3 contains 14 residues. Trimming at V came to 3 bases and at J to 4 bases, leaving 3 bases not matched to a gene. CDR3 amino acids: CASSSGQGIETQYF. Here the CDR3 DNA reads TGCGCCAGCAGCTCGGGACAGGGGATAGAGACCCAGTACTTC.

This clone was counted once. This rearrangement joins TRBV6-1 to TRBJ1-1, with TRBD1 as a possible D gene (6 bases). Per germline, CDR1 MNHNS and CDR2 SASEGT. Trimming cost V 10 bases and J 0 bases, with 12 bases left between them. The CDR3 runs to 13 residues. The CDR3 sequence: CAIVSGVNTEAFF. In nucleotides, the CDR3 is TGTGCCATCGTGTCAGGGGTGAACACTGAAGCTTTCTTT.

The V gene is TRBV19, the J gene TRBJ1-5; D call uncertain. Germline-derived CDR1 and CDR2 are LNHDA and SQIVND (reference sequence). CDR3 length: 14 residues. V was clipped by 3 bases and J by 5 bases, with 11 bases between them. The CDR3 bases are TGTGCCAGTAGTATCGTCGGGTGGGATCAGCCCCAGCATTTT. It translates to CASSIVGWDQPQHF.

The gene calls are TRBV15 and TRBJ2-1, with 13 bases matching TRBD2. Germline V gives CDR1 LNHNV, CDR2 YYDKDF (reference sequence). The CDR3 runs 15 residues. V lost 3 bases and J lost 6; bases outside the gene matches: 2. CDR3 sequence reads: CATSSGTSGINEQFF. CDR3 nucleotide sequence: TGTGCCACCAGCAGCGGGACTAGCGGGATCAATGAGCAGTTCTTC.

V is TRBV6-5 and J is TRBJ1-6; TRBD1 aligns across 8 bases. With 7 bases clipped from V and 2 bases from J, the junction kept 4 bases outside the gene matches. The germline V gene encodes CDR1 MNHEY and CDR2 SVGAGI. CDR3 length: 15 amino acids. CDR3 DNA: TGTGCCAGCACCCCAGGGGGCGCCTATAATTCACCCCTCCACTTT. It is translated as CASTPGGAYNSPLHF.

The CDR3 nucleotides are TGTGCCAGCAGCTTAGGCGGGACTAGAAGGGACATTCAGTACTTC. It yields the protein CASSLGGTRRDIQYF. V gene TRBV5-4 combines with J gene TRBJ2-4; 8 bases are a match to TRBD2. V trimming: 2 bases; J trimming: 8 bases; junction bases outside the gene matches: 9. The CDR3 has 15 residues. Per germline, CDR1 SGHNT and CDR2 YYREEE (reference sequence).

The DNA for the CDR3 is TGTGCCAGCAGTTTCGGAAGCGGGGAGACCCAGTACTTC. This translates into CASSFGSGETQYF. The rearrangement uses TRBV27 and TRBJ2-5; tentatively, D is TRBD2 (6 bases). Deletions cut 3 bases from V and 5 bases from J, with 10 bases between. The CDR3 sequence is 13 residues long. Per germline, CDR1 MNHEY and CDR2 SMNVEV (reference sequence).